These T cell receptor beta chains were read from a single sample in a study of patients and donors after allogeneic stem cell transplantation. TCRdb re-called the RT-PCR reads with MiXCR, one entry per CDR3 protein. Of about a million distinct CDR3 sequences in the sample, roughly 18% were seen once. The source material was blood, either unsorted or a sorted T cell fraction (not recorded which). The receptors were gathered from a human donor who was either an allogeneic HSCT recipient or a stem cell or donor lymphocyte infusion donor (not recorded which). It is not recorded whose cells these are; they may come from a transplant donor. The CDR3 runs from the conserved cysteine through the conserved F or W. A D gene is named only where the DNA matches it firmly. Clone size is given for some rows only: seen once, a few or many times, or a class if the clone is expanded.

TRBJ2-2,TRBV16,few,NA,TGTGCCAGCAGCCAACGGTACACCGGGGAGCTGTTTTTT,CASSQRYTGELFF
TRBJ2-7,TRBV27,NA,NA,TGTGCCAGCAGTCTGGGAACAGTTCCCTCCTACGAGCAGTACTTC,CASSLGTVPSYEQYF
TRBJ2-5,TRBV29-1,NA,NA,TGCAGCGTTGAAGCAGTTCAAGAGACCCAGTACTTC,CSVEAVQETQYF
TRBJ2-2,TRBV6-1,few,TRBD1,TGTGCCAGCAGTGAGACAGGGGCCGGGGAGCTGTTTTTT,CASSETGAGELFF
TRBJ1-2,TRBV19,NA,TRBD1,TGTGCCAGTAGTACGGCAGGGGGCGGGCGTGGCTACACCTTC,CASSTAGGGRGYTF
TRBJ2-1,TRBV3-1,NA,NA,TGTGCCAGCAGCCAAGATCTAAGCACCAATGAGCAGTTCTTC,CASSQDLSTNEQFF
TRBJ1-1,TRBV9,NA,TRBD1,TGTGCCAGCAGCGGGACAGGGGGCAAGAACACTGAAGCTTTCTTT,CASSGTGGKNTEAFF
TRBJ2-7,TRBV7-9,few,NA,TGTGCCAGCAGCTTGGCCCAGGCCGAGCAGTACTTC,CASSLAQAEQYF
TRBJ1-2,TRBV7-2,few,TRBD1,TGTGCCAGCAGCTCCAGGGGGAGAGGGGGCTACACCTTC,CASSSRGRGGYTF
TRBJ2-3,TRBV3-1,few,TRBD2,TGTGCCAGCAGCCAGACGGCGGGAGGGCCGGCAGATACGCAGTATTTT,CASSQTAGGPADTQYF
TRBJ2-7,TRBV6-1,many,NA,TGTGCCAGCAGTCGGACAACGACGGATTACGAGCAGTACTTC,CASSRTTTDYEQYF
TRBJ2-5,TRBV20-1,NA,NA,TGCAGTGCCGGCAAAGGGGGGGTGGGGGAGACCCAGTACTTC,CSAGKGGVGETQYF
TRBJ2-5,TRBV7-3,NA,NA,TGTGCCAGCAGCGAACAGGGTATTGAGACCCAGTACTTC,CASSEQGIETQYF
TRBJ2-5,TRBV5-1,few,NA,TGCGCCAGCAGCTTGGCCTCGCGGGGCGAGGAGACCCAGTACTTC,CASSLASRGEETQYF
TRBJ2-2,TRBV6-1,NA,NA,TGTGCCAGCAGTCTCGACTTAGGGTTCGGGGAGCTGTTTTTT,CASSLDLGFGELFF
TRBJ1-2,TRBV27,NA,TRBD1,TGTGCCAGCAGTTTAAAACAGGGGCAGAACTATGGCTACACCTTC,CASSLKQGQNYGYTF
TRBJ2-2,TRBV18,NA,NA,TGTGCCAGCTCACCACCTACACGTACCGGGGAGCTGTTTTTT,CASSPPTRTGELFF
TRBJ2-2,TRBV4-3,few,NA,TGCGCCAGCAGCCAAGACAGGGGTTCTAGCACCGGGGAGCTGTTTTTT,CASSQDRGSSTGELFF
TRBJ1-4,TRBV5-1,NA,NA,TGCGCCAGCAGCCTGGGGTCTGGGGGTGATGAAAAACTGTTTTTT,CASSLGSGGDEKLFF
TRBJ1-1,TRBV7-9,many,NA,TGTGCCAGCAGCTTAAAAGGGGGAAACACTGAAGCTTTCTTT,CASSLKGGNTEAFF
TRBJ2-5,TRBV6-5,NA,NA,TGTGCCAGCAGTTTGACGGGGGCCTCCAGGGAGACCCAGTACTTC,CASSLTGASRETQYF
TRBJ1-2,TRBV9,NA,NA,TGTGCCAGCAGCCTCCAGACGGGACGGGATAACTATGGCTACACCTTC,CASSLQTGRDNYGYTF
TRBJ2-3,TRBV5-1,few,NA,TGCGCCAGCAGCTTGGCCGTAGATCAATTCACAGATACGCAGTATTTT,CASSLAVDQFTDTQYF
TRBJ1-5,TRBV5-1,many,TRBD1,TGCGCCAGCAGCTTGGTGAACAGGGGGGAGGGCAATCAGCCCCAGCATTTT,CASSLVNRGEGNQPQHF
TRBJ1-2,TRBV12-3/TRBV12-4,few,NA,TGTGCCAGCGGACCCTGGGGCTACACCTTC,CASGPWGYTF
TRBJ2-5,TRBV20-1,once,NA,TGCAGTGTTAAAGGGTCAGAGACCCAGTACTTC,CSVKGSETQYF
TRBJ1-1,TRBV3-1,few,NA,TGTGCCAGCAGCCAAGATGACGGCCTGACTGAAGCTTTCTTT,CASSQDDGLTEAFF
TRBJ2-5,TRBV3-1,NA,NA,TGTGCCAGCAGCCAGCGGGATAGATTGGGTCCCCAGTACTTC,CASSQRDRLGPQYF
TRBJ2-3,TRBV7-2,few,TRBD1,TGTGCCAGCAGCTTTGCGACAGGGGGGGGCACAGATACGCAGTATTTT,CASSFATGGGTDTQYF
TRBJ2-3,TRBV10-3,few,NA,TGTGCCATCAGTGAGCCCGGGATCACAGATACGCAGTATTTT,CAISEPGITDTQYF
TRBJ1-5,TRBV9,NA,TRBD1,TGTGCCAGCGGGGGACAGGGAGGTCAGCCCCAGCATTTT,CASGGQGGQPQHF
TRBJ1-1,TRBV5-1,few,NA,TGCGCCAGCAGCAACACACCCCAGGGTGGAGGAACTGAAGCTTTCTTT,CASSNTPQGGGTEAFF
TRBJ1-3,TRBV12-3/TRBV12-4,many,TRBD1,TGTGCCAGCAGTCCAACAGGGGTTGGAAACACCATATATTTT,CASSPTGVGNTIYF
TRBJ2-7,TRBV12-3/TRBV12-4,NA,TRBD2,TGTGCCAGCAGTCGGACTAGCGGGGTCGAGCAGTACTTC,CASSRTSGVEQYF
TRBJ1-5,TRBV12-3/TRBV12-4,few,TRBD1,TGTGCCAGCAGAGGGACAGCCCTAGGGCAGCCCCAGCATTTT,CASRGTALGQPQHF
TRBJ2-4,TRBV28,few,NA,TGTGCCAGCACGGAGGGGAACAAAAACATTCAGTACTTC,CASTEGNKNIQYF
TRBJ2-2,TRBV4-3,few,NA,TGCGCCAGCAGCCAAGATCTTAGAGGTTTCGCCGGGGAGCTGTTTTTT,CASSQDLRGFAGELFF
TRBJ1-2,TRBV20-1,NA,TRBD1,TGCAGTGCTAGCCGGGACAGGCTAAACTATGGCTACACCTTC,CSASRDRLNYGYTF
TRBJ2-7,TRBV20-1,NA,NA,TGCAGTGCTTCCTCGGACAGCTACGAGCAGTACTTC,CSASSDSYEQYF
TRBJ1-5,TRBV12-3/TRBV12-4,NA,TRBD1,TGTGCCAGCAGCCCCAACGCTGGGGGACAGGGTCAGCCCCAGCATTTT,CASSPNAGGQGQPQHF
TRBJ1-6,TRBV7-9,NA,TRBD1,TGTGCCAGCAGCTTGGACAGGGGGAATCAGGATTCACCCCTCCACTTT,CASSLDRGNQDSPLHF
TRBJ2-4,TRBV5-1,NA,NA,TGCGCCAGCACAGACGACAAAAACATTCAGTACTTC,CASTDDKNIQYF
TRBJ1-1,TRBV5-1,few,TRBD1,TGCGCCAGCAGCCAACAGGGGGCTGGAGTCGCTGAAGCTTTCTTT,CASSQQGAGVAEAFF
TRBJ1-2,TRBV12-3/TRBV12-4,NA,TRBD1,TGTGCCAGCAGTTCCTCGGACAGGGTATACGGCTACACCTTC,CASSSSDRVYGYTF
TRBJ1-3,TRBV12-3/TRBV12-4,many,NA,TGTGCCAGCAATCTCTCACCCAAAGGCACCATATATTTT,CASNLSPKGTIYF
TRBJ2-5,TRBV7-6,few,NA,TGTGCCAGCAGCTTAGTCCCTAGCACGGAGACCCAGTACTTC,CASSLVPSTETQYF
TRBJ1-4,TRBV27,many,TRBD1,TGTGCCAGCAGTTTAGGTCCAGGGGGAGGCGAAAAACTGTTTTTT,CASSLGPGGGEKLFF
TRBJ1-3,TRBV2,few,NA,TGTGCCAGCAAGACGGACTCTGGAAACACCATATATTTT,CASKTDSGNTIYF
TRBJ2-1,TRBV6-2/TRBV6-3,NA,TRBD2,TGTGCCAGCAGTTACCCGCGGGGGGGCCGTGGCGAGCAGTTCTTC,CASSYPRGGRGEQFF
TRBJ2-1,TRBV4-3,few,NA,TGCGCCAGCAGCCAAGGGAGGGGGGGGGCCTACAATGAGCAGTTCTTC,CASSQGRGGAYNEQFF